This T cell receptor beta chain was documented in a study of blood T cell repertoires in COVID-19. Germline V lookup: CDR1 SGHTA, CDR2 FQGTGA. The V and J ends lost 5 bases and 0 bases, in that order; junction bases with no gene match: 6. The CDR3 sequence is 16 residues long. Sequencing used immunoSEQ multiplex PCR; TCRdb keeps in-frame clones, though not all of them. Of approximately 85,000 clones listed, about 90% are singletons. This receptor was taken from a woman aged 45-65 years in a cohort sampled during active COVID-19. The chain couples TRBV7-3 to TRBJ2-1, with 8 bases lining up with TRBD2. The specimen was peripheral blood. The CDR3 DNA reads as TGTGCCAGCAGCGCTCTAGCGGGTCCCTCCTACAATGAGCAGTTCTTC. Protein product: CASSALAGPSYNEQFF.